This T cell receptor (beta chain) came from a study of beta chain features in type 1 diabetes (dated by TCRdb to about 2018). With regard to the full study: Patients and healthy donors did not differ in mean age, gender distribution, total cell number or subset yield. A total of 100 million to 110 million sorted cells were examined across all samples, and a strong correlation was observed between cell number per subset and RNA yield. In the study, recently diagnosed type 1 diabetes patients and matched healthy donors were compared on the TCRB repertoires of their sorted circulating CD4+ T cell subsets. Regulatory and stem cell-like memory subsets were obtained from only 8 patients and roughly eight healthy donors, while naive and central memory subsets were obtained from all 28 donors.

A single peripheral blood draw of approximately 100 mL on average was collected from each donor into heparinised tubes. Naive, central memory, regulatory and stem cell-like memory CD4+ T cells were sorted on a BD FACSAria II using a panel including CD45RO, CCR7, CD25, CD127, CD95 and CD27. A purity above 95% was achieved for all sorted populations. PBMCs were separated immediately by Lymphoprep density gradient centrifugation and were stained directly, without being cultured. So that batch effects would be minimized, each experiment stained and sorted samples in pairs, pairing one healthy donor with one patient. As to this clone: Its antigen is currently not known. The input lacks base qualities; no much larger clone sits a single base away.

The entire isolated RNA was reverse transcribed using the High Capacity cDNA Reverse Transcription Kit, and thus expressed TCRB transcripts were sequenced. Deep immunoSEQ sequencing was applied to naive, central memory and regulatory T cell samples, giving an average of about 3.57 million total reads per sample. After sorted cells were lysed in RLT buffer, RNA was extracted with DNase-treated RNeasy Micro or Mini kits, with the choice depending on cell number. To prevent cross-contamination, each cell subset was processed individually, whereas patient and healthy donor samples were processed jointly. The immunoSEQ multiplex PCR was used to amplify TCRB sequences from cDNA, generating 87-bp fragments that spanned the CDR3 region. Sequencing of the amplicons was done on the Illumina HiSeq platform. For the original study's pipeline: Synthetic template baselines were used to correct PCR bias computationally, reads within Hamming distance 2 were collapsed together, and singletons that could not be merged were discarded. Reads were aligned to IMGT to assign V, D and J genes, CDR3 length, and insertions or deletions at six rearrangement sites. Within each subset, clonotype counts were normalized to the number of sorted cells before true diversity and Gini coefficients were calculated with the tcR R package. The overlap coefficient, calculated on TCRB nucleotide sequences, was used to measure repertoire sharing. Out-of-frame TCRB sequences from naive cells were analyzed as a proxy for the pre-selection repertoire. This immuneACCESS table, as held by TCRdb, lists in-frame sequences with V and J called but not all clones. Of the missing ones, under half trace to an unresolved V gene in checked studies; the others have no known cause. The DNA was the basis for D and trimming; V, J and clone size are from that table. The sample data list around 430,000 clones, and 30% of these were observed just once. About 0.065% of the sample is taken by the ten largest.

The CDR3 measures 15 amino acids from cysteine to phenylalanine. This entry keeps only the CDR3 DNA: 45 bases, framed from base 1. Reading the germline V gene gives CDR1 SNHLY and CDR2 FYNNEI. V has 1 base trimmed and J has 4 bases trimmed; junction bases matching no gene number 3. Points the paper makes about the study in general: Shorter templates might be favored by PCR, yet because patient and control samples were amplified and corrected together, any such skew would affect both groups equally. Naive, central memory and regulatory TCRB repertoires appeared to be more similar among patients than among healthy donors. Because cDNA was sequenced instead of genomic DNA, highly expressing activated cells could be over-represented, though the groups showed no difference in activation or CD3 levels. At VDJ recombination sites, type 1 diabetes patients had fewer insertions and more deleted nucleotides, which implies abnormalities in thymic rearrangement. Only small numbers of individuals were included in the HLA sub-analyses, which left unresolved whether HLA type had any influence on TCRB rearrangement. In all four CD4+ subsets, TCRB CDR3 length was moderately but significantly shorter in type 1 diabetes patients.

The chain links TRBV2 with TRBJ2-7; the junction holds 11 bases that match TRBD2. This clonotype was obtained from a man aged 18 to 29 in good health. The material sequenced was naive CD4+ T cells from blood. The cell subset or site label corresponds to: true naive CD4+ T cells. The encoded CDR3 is CASSEVTSGKYEQYF. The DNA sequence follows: TGTGCCAGCAGTGAAGTGACTAGCGGGAAGTACGAGCAGTACTTC.